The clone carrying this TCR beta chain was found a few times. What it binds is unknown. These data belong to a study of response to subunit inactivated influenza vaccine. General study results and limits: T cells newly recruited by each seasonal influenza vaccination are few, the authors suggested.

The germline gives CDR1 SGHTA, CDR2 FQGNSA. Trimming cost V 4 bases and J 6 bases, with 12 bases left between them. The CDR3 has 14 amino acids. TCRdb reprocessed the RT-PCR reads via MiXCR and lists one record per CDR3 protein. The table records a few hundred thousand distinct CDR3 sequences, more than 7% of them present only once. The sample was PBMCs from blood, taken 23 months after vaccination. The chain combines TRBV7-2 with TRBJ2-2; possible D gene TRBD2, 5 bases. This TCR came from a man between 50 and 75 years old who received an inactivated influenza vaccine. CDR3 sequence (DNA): TGTGCCAGCAGCTCGGGAAATCAGCCCGGGGAGCTGTTTTTT. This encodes CASSSGNQPGELFF.